This record concerns one T cell receptor beta chain sequence. Its antigen remains unknown. The record originates from a study of T cell responses to AZD1222 COVID-19 vaccine. Study-wide background: Second doses that came at about 4 or about 12 weeks were put together. General study findings and limits: Among the donors, most were white British and more were female, and clonal diversity was possibly underestimated. Rises in breadth and depth of Spike-specific TCRs came after two AZD1222 doses. Baseline seropositivity characterized only 5 or 6 AZD1222 recipients.

This CDR3 region has 16 residues. Germline assignment: CDR1 MNHEY and CDR2 SMNVEV (reference sequence). V lost 0 bases and J 4 bases, leaving 10 bases between the germline ends. TCRdb's copy holds only in-frame clones and misses some; the assay was immunoSEQ multiplex PCR. The sample consists of 130,000 to 150,000 clones, approximately 89% of them appearing once. Sequenced material: peripheral blood, taken on day 0 of AZD1222 vaccination. The chain is built from TRBV27 and TRBJ1-6; tentatively, D is TRBD1 (5 bases). The TCR originated in an adult in good health. The CDR3 DNA reads TGTGCCAGCAGTTTATCGGGGCGGGGGTATAATTCACCCCTCCACTTT. This gives the protein CASSLSGRGYNSPLHF.